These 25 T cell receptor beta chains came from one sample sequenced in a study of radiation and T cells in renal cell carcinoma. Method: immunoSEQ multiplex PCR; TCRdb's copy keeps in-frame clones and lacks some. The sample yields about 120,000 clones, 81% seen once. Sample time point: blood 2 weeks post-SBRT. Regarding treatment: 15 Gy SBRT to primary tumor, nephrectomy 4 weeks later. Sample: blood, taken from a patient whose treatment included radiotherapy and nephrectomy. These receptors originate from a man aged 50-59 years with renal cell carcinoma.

CDR3 sequence: CASSSGADEKLFF. In nucleotides, the CDR3 is TGTGCCAGCAGTTCAGGGGCGGATGAAAAACTGTTTTTT. The V call is TRBV2, the J call TRBJ1-4, with TRBD1 as a possible D gene (6 bases). Germline-derived CDR1 and CDR2 are SNHLY and FYNNEI. This CDR3 is built from 13 residues. The V end was cut by 5 bases, the J end by 6 bases, with 10 bases between.

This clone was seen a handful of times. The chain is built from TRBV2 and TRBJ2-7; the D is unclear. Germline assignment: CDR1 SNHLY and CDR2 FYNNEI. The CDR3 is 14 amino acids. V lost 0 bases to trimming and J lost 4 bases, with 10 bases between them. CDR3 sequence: CASSEAHGWYEQYF. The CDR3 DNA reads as TGTGCCAGCAGTGAAGCGCACGGTTGGTACGAGCAGTACTTC.

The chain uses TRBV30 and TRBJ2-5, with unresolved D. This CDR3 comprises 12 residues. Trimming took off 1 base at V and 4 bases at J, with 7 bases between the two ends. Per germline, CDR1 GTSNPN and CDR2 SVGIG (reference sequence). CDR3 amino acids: CAWSEQRETQYF. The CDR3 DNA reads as TGTGCCTGGAGTGAACAGCGAGAGACCCAGTACTTC.

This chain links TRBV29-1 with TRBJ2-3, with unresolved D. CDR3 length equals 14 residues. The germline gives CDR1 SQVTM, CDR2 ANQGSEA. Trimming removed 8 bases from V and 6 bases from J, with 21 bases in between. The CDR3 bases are TGCAGCACCTCCCCGAGCGTGGGTGGGGATACGCAGTATTTT. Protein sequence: CSTSPSVGGDTQYF.

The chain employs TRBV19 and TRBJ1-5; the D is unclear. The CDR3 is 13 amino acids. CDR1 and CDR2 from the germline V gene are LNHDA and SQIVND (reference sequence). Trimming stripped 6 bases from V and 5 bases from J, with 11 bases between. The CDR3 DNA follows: TGTGCCAGTAGCACCCCGAGTTATCAGCCCCAGCATTTT. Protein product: CASSTPSYQPQHF. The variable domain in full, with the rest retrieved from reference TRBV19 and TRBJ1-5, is DGGITQSPKYLFRKEGQNVTLSCEQNLNHDAMYWYRQDPGQGLRLIYYSQIVNDFQKGDIAEGYSVSREKKESFPLTVTSAQKNPTAFYLCASSTPSYQPQHFGDGTRLSIL.

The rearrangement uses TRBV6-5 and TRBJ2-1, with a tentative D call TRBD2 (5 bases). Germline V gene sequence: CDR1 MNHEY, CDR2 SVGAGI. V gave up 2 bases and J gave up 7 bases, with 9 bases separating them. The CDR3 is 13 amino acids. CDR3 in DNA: TGTGCCAGCAGTTACCGAACTAGTAATGAGCAGTTCTTC. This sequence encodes CASSYRTSNEQFF.

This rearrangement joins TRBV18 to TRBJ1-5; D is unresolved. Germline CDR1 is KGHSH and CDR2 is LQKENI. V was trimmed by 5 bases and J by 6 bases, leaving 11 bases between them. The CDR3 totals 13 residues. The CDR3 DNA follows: TGTGCCAGCTCAACCGACTGGAGTCAGCCCCAGCATTTT. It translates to CASSTDWSQPQHF.

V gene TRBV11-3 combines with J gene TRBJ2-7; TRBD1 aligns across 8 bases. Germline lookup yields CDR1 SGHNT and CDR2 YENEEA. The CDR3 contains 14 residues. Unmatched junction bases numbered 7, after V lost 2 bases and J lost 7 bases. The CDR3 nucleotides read TGTGCCAGCAGCTTAAACCAGGGGGCGGGAGAGCAGTACTTC. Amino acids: CASSLNQGAGEQYF.

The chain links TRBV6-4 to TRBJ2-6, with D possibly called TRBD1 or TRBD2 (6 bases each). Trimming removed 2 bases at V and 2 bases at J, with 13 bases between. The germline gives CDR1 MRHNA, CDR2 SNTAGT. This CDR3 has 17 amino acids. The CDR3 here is CASSDPDRGPGANVLTF. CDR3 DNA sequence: TGTGCCAGCAGTGACCCGGATCGGGGGCCTGGGGCCAACGTCCTGACTTTC.

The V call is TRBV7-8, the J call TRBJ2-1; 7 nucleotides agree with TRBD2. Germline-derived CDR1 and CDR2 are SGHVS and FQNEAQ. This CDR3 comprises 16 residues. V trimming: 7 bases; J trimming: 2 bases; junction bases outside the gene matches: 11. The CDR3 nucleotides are TGTGCCAGCACTCGACGCGGCGGGGGAACCTACAATGAGCAGTTCTTC. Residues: CASTRRGGGTYNEQFF. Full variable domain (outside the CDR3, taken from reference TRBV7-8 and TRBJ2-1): GAGVSQSPRYKVAKRGQDVALRCDPISGHVSLFWYQQALGQGPEFLTYFQNEAQLDKSGLPSDRFFAERPEGSVSTLKIQRTQQEDSAVYLCASTRRGGGTYNEQFFGPGTRLTVL.

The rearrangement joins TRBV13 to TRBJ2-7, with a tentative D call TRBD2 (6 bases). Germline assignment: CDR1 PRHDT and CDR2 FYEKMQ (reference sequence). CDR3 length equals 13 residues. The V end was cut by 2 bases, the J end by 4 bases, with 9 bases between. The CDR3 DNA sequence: TGTGCCAGCAGCTTATGGAGGGTGTACGAGCAGTACTTC. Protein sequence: CASSLWRVYEQYF. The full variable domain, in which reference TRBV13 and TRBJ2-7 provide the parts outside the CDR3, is AAGVIQSPRHLIKEKRETATLKCYPIPRHDTVYWYQQGPGQDPQFLISFYEKMQSDKGSIPDRFSAQQFSDYHSELNMSSLELGDSALYFCASSLWRVYEQYFGPGTRLTVT.

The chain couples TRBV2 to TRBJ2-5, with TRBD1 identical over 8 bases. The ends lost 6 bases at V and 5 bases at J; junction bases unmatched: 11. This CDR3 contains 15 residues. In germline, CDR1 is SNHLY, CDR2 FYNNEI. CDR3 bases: TGTGCCAGCAGCGAATCTTCAGGGGGCCCGGAGACCCAGTACTTC. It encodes CASSESSGGPETQYF.

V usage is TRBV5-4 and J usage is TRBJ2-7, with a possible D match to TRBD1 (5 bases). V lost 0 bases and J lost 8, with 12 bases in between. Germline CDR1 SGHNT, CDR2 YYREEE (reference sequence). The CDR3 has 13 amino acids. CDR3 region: CASSLGTSSKQYF. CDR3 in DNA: TGTGCCAGCAGCTTGGGGACAAGCTCGAAGCAGTACTTC. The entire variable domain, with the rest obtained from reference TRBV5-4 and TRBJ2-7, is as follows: ETGVTQSPTHLIKTRGQQVTLRCSSQSGHNTVSWYQQALGQGPQFIFQYYREEENGRGNFPPRFSGLQFPNYSSELNVNALELDDSALYLCASSLGTSSKQYFGPGTRLTVT.

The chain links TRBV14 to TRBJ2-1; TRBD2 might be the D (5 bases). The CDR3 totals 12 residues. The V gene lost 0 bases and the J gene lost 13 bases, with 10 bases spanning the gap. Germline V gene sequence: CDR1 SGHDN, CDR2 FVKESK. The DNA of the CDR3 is TGTGCCAGCAGCCAAGACTCGGGGTTACAGTTCTTC. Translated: CASSQDSGLQFF.

The CDR3, as DNA: TGTGCCAGCCCGCGGGACAGGTCCCAAGAGACCCAGTACTTC. This codes for CASPRDRSQETQYF. The chain links TRBV6-1 to TRBJ2-5, with 8 positions matching TRBD1. Germline CDR1 is MNHNS and CDR2 is SASEGT. CDR3 length equals 14 residues. V lost 8 bases, J lost 1 base, and 6 bases stayed unmatched.

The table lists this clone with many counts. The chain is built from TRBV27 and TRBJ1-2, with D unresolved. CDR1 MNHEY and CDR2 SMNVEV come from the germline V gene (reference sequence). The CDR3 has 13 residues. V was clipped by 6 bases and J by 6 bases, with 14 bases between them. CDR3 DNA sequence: TGTGCCAGCAGCTTCCCGGACGGAGATGGCTACACCTTC. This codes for CASSFPDGDGYTF.

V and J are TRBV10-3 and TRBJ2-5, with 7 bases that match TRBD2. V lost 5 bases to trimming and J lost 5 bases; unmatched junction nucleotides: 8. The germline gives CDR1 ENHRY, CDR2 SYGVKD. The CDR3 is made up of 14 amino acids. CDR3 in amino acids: CAISPAGVQETQYF. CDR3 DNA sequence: TGTGCCATCAGTCCGGCGGGAGTTCAGGAGACCCAGTACTTC.

DNA for the CDR3: TGCGCCAGCAGCGAGACTAGCGGGGGGGTCTACGAGCAGTACTTC. Protein sequence: CASSETSGGVYEQYF. V gene TRBV5-1 combines with J gene TRBJ2-7, with TRBD2 matching over 14 bases. Trimming removed 4 bases from V and 3 bases from J; junction bases left unmatched: 3. The CDR3 has 15 residues. Germline CDR1 and CDR2: SGHRS and YFSETQ.

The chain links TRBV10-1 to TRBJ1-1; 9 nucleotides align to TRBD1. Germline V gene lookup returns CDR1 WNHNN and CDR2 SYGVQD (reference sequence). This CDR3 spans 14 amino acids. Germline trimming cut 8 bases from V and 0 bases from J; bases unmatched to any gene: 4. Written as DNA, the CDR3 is TGCGCCAGCCCAGGGACAGGGATGAACACTGAAGCTTTCTTT. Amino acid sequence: CASPGTGMNTEAFF.

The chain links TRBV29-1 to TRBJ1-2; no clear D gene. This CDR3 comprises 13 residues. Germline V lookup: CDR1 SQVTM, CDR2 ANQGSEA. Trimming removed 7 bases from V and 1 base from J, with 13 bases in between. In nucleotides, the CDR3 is TGCAGCGCATACAGCAATTTTAACTATGGCTACACCTTC. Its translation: CSAYSNFNYGYTF.

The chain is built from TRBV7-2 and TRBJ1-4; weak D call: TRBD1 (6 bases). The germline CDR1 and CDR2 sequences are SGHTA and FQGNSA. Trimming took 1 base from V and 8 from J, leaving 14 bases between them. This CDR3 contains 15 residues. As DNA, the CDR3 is TGTGCCAGCAGCTTAGTGGCAGGGGAGGGAGAAAAACTGTTTTTT. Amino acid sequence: CASSLVAGEGEKLFF.

The CDR3 coding sequence is TGTGCCAGCAGCCCTGCCATGAACACCATATATTTT. Its translation: CASSPAMNTIYF. The rearrangement links TRBV14 to TRBJ1-3; D ambiguous. The CDR3 length is 12 residues. The germline V gene encodes CDR1 SGHDN and CDR2 FVKESK. The germline V and J ends were trimmed by 4 bases and 7 bases, with 8 bases remaining between them.

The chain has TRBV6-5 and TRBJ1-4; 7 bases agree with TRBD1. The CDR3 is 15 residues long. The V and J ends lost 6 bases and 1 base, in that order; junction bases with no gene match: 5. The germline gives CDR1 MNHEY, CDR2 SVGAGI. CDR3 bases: TGTGCCAGCAGACAGGGACAGTTAACTAATGAAAAACTGTTTTTT. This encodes CASRQGQLTNEKLFF.

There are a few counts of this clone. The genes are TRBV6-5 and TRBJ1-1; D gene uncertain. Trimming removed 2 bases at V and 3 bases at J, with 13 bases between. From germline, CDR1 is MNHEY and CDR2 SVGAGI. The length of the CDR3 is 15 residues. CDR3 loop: CASSYTYLGDTEAFF. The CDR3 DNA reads TGTGCCAGCAGTTACACTTATCTGGGTGACACTGAAGCTTTCTTT.

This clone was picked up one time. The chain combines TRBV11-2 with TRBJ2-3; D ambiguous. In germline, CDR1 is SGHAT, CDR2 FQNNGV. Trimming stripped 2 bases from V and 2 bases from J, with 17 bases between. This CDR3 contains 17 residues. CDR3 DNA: TGTGCCAGCAGCTTAAAGGAGATCGGTGACTTCACAGATACGCAGTATTTT. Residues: CASSLKEIGDFTDTQYF.